Sequencing of this TCR beta chain was carried out in a study of a mutant IDH1 vaccine in newly diagnosed glioma. About the study: The patients received vaccinations eight times, in weeks 1, 3, 5, 7, 11, 15, 19 and 23. Treated patients were around 62% male, roughly 40% female, mean age around 40 years.

Time point here: week 5, during vaccination. Doses of 300 ug of mutant IDH1 20-mer peptide were given with topical imiquimod. The study enrolled donors with new WHO grade 3 or 4 IDH1-mutant, ATRX-lost astrocytomas. Using immunoSEQ multiplex PCR, the repertoire was profiled, and TCRdb retains in-frame clones only, with some absent. In the table there are more than 35,000 clones, roughly 88% of which are singletons. As regards this clone: Its specificity is not known.

Whole-study results and caveats: The vaccine induced immune responses, and these occurred in around 93% of patients.

Trimming took 1 base from V and 13 from J, leaving 10 bases between them. The germline V gene has CDR1 LGHNA and CDR2 YNFKEQ. The CDR3 sequence is 11 residues long. The chain links TRBV4-2 to TRBJ1-2, with D possibly matching TRBD1 (5 bases). This sample comprised PBMCs, obtained from a glioma patient whose treatment included an IDH1 peptide vaccine. The TCR sequence derives from a man between 35 and 55 years old with glioma. CDR3 DNA sequence: TGTGCCAGCAGCCAAGGGGACCTCAGCACCTTC. This translates into CASSQGDLSTF.